The 2 T cell receptor beta chains in this list originate from one sample, sequenced in a study of identical twins. TCRdb analysed the 5' RACE reads with MiXCR anew, one entry per CDR3 protein. The top ten hold about 4.3% of the sample, which has under 800,000 distinct CDR3 sequences, less than 25% seen once. These data were also reused for a study on T cells expressing NK-cell markers.

The sequencing sample was made of PBMCs. The receptors stem from a woman aged 18-29 years in good health.

The gene calls are TRBV6-1 and TRBJ2-3; no definite D call. The CDR3 loop spans 11 amino acids. V lost 6 bases to trimming and J lost 3 bases, with 4 bases between them. Germline V gene lookup returns CDR1 MNHNS and CDR2 SASEGT. This CDR3 is CASRETDTQYF. The DNA for the CDR3 is TGTGCCAGCAGGGAAACAGATACGCAGTATTTT.

This clonotype came up a few times. The V call is TRBV7-2, the J call TRBJ2-7; TRBD1 matches at 7 bases. The ends lost 0 bases at V and 1 base at J; junction bases unmatched: 3. The CDR3 runs 15 residues. From germline, CDR1 is SGHTA and CDR2 FQGNSA. CDR3 nucleotides: TGTGCCAGCAGCTTAGCTGGGACAGAATCCTACGAGCAGTACTTC. This codes for CASSLAGTESYEQYF.